This T cell receptor beta chain was recovered during a study of cytomegalovirus exposure and HLA in healthy donors. Overall study findings and caveats: Most sequenced TCRs were rare (though some public TCRs occurred in many donors). Data from an earlier analysis indicated that most TCR beta V segments were productive either about 87% or about 30% of the time.

Vbeta (60) and Jbeta (13) primers were used in the PCR. The method was immunoSEQ multiplex PCR; TCRdb's version includes in-frame clones alone and lacks a portion of them. This table has 200,000 to 250,000 clones, more than 75% appearing once. The ends lost 2 bases at V and 5 bases at J; junction bases unmatched: 5. The CDR3 consists of 15 residues. The germline V gene encodes CDR1 MDHEN and CDR2 SYDVKM. Of note for this clone: Antigen: not known.

Sequenced: PBMCs. The chain is built from TRBV28 and TRBJ1-5, with 8 bases matching TRBD1. This receptor was identified in a woman aged 40 to 55 in good health and CMV-seropositive. CDR3 residues: CASSLLDREDQPQHF. The CDR3 bases are TGTGCCAGCAGTTTACTGGACAGGGAAGATCAGCCCCAGCATTTT.